The rows below give T cell receptor beta chains drawn from one sample of a study of shared clonotypes between healthy human individuals. Repertoires were generated with immunoSEQ multiplex PCR, while TCRdb's copy carries only in-frame clones and drops some. The repertoire holds some 96,000 clones, with approximately 51% as singletons. The specimen sequenced was PBMCs. These TCRs come from a woman in her 40s in good health. Some clones in this sample may be carry-over from other donors' samples. Both conserved end residues are part of each CDR3. Each record gives: CDR3 length, V gene, J gene, D gene, clone size, CDR3 DNA, CDR3 protein. D genes are given only for firm matches. A row's size may be missing; if present it is once, few, many or a size class.

>16|TRBV28|TRBJ2-7|TRBD1|few
TGTGCCAGCAGTTTATTTGGGGGACAGGGGGCCTACGAGCAGTACTTC
CASSLFGGQGAYEQYF
>15|TRBV5-4|TRBJ1-6|.|.
TGTGCCAGCAGCGCCGATCTGCGGAAGAATTCACCCCTCCACTTT
CASSADLRKNSPLHF
>15|TRBV9|TRBJ2-5|.|.
TGTGCCAGCAGCGTAGTGGGGAGCGTCCAAGAGACCCAGTACTTC
CASSVVGSVQETQYF
>17|TRBV10-3|TRBJ1-2|.|.
TGTGCCATCAGTGAGTCGAGCGGGGCAGGGAGCTACTATGGCTACACCTTC
CAISESSGAGSYYGYTF
>14|TRBV7-9|TRBJ2-7|.|.
TGTGCCAGCAGCAGGGCTACGATATCCCACGAGCAGTACTTC
CASSRATISHEQYF
>14|TRBV30|TRBJ1-5|.|few
TGTGCCTGGACCCACCGGAGTAGCAATCAGCCCCAGCATTTT
CAWTHRSSNQPQHF
>14|TRBV27|TRBJ1-4|.|.
TGTGCCAGCGGTATCCGGGACATAAGCGAAAAACTGTTTTTT
CASGIRDISEKLFF
>18|TRBV5-1|TRBJ2-7|TRBD1|.
TGCGCCAGCAGCCCTGGGACAGGGGCATGGGGGACATCGGACGAGCAGTACTTC
CASSPGTGAWGTSDEQYF
>13|TRBV11-2|TRBJ1-1|.|.
TGTGCCAGCAGCTCACAGATGAACACTGAAGCTTTCTTT
CASSSQMNTEAFF
>13|TRBV30|TRBJ1-6|TRBD1|.
TGTGCCTCCCGGGACAGTTATAATTCACCCCTCCACTTT
CASRDSYNSPLHF
>13|TRBV30|TRBJ1-5|.|.
TGTGCCTGGAGTGGGGAGGGCAATCAGCCCCAGCATTTT
CAWSGEGNQPQHF
>16|TRBV4-3|TRBJ1-2|.|few
TGCGCCAGCAGCCGCTCCGAGTGGGCCCCGCAGGATGGCTACACCTTC
CASSRSEWAPQDGYTF
>15|TRBV6-4|TRBJ1-2|.|.
TGTGCCAGCGGACTCGGAATACGAGCTAACTATGGCTACACCTTC
CASGLGIRANYGYTF
>17|TRBV7-2|TRBJ2-2|.|few
TGTGCCAGCAGCTTAGGCGCAGGGTTCGGTGGCACCGGGGAGCTGTTTTTT
CASSLGAGFGGTGELFF
>14|TRBV5-1|TRBJ2-7|.|many
TGCGCCAGCAGCATCCGGGGGGCAGGGAACGAGCAGTACTTC
CASSIRGAGNEQYF
>14|TRBV28|TRBJ2-4|TRBD1|few
TGTGCCAGCAGTCGACAGGGCGCCAAAAACATTCAGTACTTC
CASSRQGAKNIQYF
>12|TRBV9|TRBJ1-2|.|many
TGTGCCAGCAGCAGGGACAACTATGGCTACACCTTC
CASSRDNYGYTF
>12|TRBV9|TRBJ2-7|.|.
TGTGCCAGCAGCGTAGTTGGGGGCGAGCAGTACTTC
CASSVVGGEQYF
>16|TRBV7-9|TRBJ2-2|TRBD2|.
TGTGCCAGCAGCTTGGCTAGCGGTCCGGGCACCGGGGAGCTGTTTTTT
CASSLASGPGTGELFF
>14|TRBV6-6|TRBJ1-5|TRBD1|.
TGTGCCAGCAGTTGGGGACAGGGCGAACAGCCCCAGCATTTT
CASSWGQGEQPQHF
>15|TRBV7-3|TRBJ2-1|TRBD2|many
TGTGCCAGCAGCCCATTAGCGGGAGGGGGGCATGAGCAGTTCTTC
CASSPLAGGGHEQFF
>13|TRBV30|TRBJ2-3|.|.
TGTGCCTGGAGTTGGGGGATCGCAGATACGCAGTATTTT
CAWSWGIADTQYF
>14|TRBV28|TRBJ1-1|.|many
TGTGCCAGCAGTTTATTACTGGGGGCGGCTGAAGCTTTCTTT
CASSLLLGAAEAFF
>15|TRBV7-2|TRBJ2-7|TRBD1|.
TGTGCCAGCAGCTTAGGACAGGGGCCGCGGCACGAGCAGTACTTC
CASSLGQGPRHEQYF
>15|TRBV7-9|TRBJ2-2|.|.
TGTGCCAGCAGGACGGGAGCCGCGAACACCGGGGAGCTGTTTTTT
CASRTGAANTGELFF
>13|TRBV29-1|TRBJ2-7|TRBD1|.
TGCAGCGTTGCCGAGGGGGCTATTTACGAGCAGTACTTC
CSVAEGAIYEQYF
>14|TRBV15|TRBJ2-2|TRBD2|few
TGTGCCACCAGCTCCGTAGCGGGAGGCGGGGAGCTGTTTTTT
CATSSVAGGGELFF
>17|TRBV28|TRBJ2-7|.|once
TGTGCCAGCAGTACCCCGACAGGGGCACGGGGGGCCTACGAGCAGTACTTC
CASSTPTGARGAYEQYF
>15|TRBV9|TRBJ2-7|TRBD2|few
TGTGCCAGCAGCTCCATAGCGGGCGTTGGGGGCGAGCAGTACTTC
CASSSIAGVGGEQYF
>15|TRBV2|TRBJ1-6|.|.
TGTGCCAGCAGGGAGGGACGGTGGGTTAATTCACCCCTCCACTTT
CASREGRWVNSPLHF
>15|TRBV7-3|TRBJ2-3|TRBD1|.
TGTGCCAGCAGCCCCTCGACAGGGTTTACAGATACGCAGTATTTT
CASSPSTGFTDTQYF
>15|TRBV4-1|TRBJ1-2|.|few
TGCGCCAGCAGCCAAGATGAGACAGCTAACTATGGCTACACCTTC
CASSQDETANYGYTF
>14|TRBV5-1|TRBJ2-7|TRBD2|.
TGCGCCAGCAGCTCCCTAGCGGGAGGATTCGAGCAGTACTTC
CASSSLAGGFEQYF